This TCR beta chain derives from a study of blood T cell repertoires in COVID-19. About the study: The cDNA or gDNA used as material had been derived from T cells, B-cell-depleted T cells, or PBMCs.

The CDR3 length is 15 residues. The germline gives CDR1 SGHAT, CDR2 FQNNGV. Trimming shortened V by 5 bases and J by 6 bases, and 19 bases separated the two germline ends. The data were produced by immunoSEQ multiplex PCR, yet TCRdb's version contains in-frame clones alone and is incomplete. Here the sample spans some 230,000 clones, 80% to 85% being singletons. The source of this sequence is a woman between 55 and 75 years old with acute or convalescent COVID-19. V is TRBV11-2 and J is TRBJ1-2; D may be TRBD1 (6 bases). The source material was peripheral blood. CDR3 amino acids: CASSPTKGGRDGYTF. Written as DNA, the CDR3 is TGTGCCAGCAGCCCGACCAAAGGGGGAAGGGATGGCTACACCTTC. Complete variable domain (other parts from reference TRBV11-2 and TRBJ1-2): EAGVAQSPRYKIIEKRQSVAFWCNPISGHATLYWYQQILGQGPKLLIQFQNNGVVDDSQLPKDRFSAERLKGVDSTLKIQPAKLEDSAVYLCASSPTKGGRDGYTFGSGTRLTVV.